This paragraph covers one TCR beta chain sequence. This record comes from a study of blood T cell repertoires in COVID-19. The length of the CDR3 is 14 residues. In germline, CDR1 is SGHRS, CDR2 YFSETQ. V lost 0 bases and J 6 bases, leaving 9 bases between the germline ends. Generated by immunoSEQ multiplex PCR, the TCRdb table keeps only in-frame clones and is missing some. The table shows hundreds of thousands of clones, with about 87% occurring only once. V gene TRBV5-1 combines with J gene TRBJ2-2; a possible D gene is TRBD2 (5 bases). The clonotype comes from a man in his fifties or sixties who had been exposed to COVID-19. Sequenced material: PBMCs or T cells enriched from blood (not recorded which). The CDR3 region has the DNA TGCGCCAGCAGCTTGGTCGTCGGGGCCGGGGAGCTGTTTTTT. Translated, it gives CASSLVVGAGELFF.